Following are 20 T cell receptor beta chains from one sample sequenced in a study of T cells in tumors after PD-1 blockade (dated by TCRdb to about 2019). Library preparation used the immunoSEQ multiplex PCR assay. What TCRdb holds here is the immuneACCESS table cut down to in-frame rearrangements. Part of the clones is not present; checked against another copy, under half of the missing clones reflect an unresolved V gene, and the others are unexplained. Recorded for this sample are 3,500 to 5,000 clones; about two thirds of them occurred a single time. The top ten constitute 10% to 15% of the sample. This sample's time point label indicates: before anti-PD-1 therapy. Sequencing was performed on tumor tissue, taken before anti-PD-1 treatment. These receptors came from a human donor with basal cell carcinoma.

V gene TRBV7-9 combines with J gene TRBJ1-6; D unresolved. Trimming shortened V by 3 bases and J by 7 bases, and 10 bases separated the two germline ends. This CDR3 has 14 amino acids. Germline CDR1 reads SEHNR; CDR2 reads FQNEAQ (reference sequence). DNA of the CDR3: TGTGCCAGCAGCTTCTCCGCTATAAATTCACCCCTCCACTTT. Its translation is CASSFSAINSPLHF.

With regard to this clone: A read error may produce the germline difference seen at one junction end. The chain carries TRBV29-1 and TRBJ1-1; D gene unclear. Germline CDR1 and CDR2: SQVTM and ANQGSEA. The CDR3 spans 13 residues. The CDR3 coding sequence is TGCAGCGGTGAACGGCAGTCGAACACTGAAGCTTTCTTT. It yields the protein CSGERQSNTEAFF.

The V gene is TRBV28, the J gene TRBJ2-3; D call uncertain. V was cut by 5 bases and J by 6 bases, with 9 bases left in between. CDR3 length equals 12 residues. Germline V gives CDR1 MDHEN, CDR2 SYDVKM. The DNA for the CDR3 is TGTGCCAGCAGTGCTACAGCTGATACGCAGTATTTT. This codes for CASSATADTQYF.

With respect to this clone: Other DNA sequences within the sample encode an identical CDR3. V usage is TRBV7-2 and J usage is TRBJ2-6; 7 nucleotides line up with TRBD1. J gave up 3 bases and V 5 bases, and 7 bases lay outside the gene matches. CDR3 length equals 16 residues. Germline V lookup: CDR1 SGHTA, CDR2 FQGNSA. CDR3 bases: TGTGCCAGCAGCCTAACAGGGGCGTTTGGGGCCAACGTCCTGACTTTC. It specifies CASSLTGAFGANVLTF.

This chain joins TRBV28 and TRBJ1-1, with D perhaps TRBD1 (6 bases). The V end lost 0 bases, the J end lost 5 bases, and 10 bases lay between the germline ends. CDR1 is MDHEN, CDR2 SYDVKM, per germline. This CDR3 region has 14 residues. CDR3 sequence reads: CASSLWGATTEAFF. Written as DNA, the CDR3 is TGTGCCAGCAGTTTATGGGGGGCTACGACTGAAGCTTTCTTT.

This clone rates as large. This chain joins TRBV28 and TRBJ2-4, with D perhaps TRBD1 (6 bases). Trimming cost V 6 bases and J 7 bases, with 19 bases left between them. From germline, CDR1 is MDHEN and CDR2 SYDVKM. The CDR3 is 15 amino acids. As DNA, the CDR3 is TGTGCCAGCAGCAGTCCTACAGGGCGGCTTAACATTCAGTACTTC. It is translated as CASSSPTGRLNIQYF. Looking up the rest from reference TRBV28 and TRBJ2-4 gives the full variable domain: DVKVTQSSRYLVKRTGEKVFLECVQDMDHENMFWYRQDPGLGLRLIYFSYDVKMKEKGDIPEGYSVSREKKERFSLILESASTNQTSMYLCASSSPTGRLNIQYFGAGTRLSVL.

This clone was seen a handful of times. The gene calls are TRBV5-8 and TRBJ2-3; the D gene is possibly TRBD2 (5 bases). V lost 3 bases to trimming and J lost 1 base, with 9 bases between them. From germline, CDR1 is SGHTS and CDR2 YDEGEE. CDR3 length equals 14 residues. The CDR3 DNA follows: TGTGCCAGCAGCTACGGACTCGGCACAGATACGCAGTATTTT. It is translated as CASSYGLGTDTQYF.

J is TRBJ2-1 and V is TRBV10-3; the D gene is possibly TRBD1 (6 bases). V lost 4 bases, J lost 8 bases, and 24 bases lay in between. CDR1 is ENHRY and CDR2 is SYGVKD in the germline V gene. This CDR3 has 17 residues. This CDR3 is CAISAKPGTRGHDEQFF. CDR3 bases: TGTGCCATCAGTGCGAAGCCCGGGACCCGGGGACACGATGAGCAGTTCTTC.

The CDR3 region has the DNA TGTGCCAGCAGTTACTTGGGACTCGGGGACACTGAAGCTTTCTTT. Protein product: CASSYLGLGDTEAFF. The chain uses TRBV6-5 and TRBJ1-1; a weak D match, TRBD1 (5 bases). The V and J ends lost 1 base and 3 bases respectively, with 12 bases between them. Germline lookup yields CDR1 MNHEY and CDR2 SVGAGI. The CDR3 totals 15 residues.

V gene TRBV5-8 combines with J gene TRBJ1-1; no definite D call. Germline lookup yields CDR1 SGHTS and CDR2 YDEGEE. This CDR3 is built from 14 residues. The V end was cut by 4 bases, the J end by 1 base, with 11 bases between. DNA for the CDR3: TGTGCCAGCAGCCGTCCGCGTAGGAACACTGAAGCTTTCTTT. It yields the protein CASSRPRRNTEAFF.

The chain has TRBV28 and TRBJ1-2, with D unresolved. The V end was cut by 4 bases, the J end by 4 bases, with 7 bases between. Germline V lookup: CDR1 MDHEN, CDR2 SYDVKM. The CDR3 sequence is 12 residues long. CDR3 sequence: CASSSTAYGYTF. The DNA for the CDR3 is TGTGCCAGCAGTTCGACGGCCTATGGCTACACCTTC.

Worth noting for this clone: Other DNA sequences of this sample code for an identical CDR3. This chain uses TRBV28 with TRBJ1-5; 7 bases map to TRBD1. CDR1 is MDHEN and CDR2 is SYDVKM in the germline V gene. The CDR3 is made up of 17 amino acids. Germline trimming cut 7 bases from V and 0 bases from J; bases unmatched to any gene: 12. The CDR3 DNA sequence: TGTGCCAGCACCCCCTGGACAGGAACCTATAGCAATCAGCCCCAGCATTTT. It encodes CASTPWTGTYSNQPQHF.

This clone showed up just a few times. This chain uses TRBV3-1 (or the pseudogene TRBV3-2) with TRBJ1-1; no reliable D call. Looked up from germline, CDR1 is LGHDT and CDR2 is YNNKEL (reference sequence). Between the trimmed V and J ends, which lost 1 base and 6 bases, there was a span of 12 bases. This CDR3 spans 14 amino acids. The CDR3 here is CASSQGVSSSEAFF. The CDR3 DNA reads TGTGCCAGCAGCCAAGGGGTGAGTTCTTCTGAAGCTTTCTTT.

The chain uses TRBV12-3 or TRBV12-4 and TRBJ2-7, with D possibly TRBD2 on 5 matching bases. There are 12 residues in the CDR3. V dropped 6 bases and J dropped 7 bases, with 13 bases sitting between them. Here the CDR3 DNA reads TGTGCCAGCAGCCTCCCTGGCGGGGAGCAGTACTTC. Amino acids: CASSLPGGEQYF.

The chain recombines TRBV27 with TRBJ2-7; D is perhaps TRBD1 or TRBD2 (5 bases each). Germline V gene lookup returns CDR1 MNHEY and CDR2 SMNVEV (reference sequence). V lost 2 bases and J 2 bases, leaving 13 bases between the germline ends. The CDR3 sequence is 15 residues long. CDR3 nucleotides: TGTGCCAGCAGTTTACAGGGTTCGGAGGCCTACGAGCAGTACTTC. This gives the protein CASSLQGSEAYEQYF.

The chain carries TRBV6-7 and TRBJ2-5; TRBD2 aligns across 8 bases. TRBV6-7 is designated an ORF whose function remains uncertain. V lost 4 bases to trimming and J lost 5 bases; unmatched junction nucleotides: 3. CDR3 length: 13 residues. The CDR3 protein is CASSSGGRETQYF. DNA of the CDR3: TGTGCCAGCAGTTCGGGGGGGCGTGAGACCCAGTACTTC.

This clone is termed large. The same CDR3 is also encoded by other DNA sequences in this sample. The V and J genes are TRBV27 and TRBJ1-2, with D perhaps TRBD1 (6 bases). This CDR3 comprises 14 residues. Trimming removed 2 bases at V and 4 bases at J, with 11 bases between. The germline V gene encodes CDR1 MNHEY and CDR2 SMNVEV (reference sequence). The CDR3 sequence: CASSLGGQPYGYTF. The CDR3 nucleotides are TGTGCCAGCAGTTTAGGGGGGCAGCCCTATGGCTACACCTTC.

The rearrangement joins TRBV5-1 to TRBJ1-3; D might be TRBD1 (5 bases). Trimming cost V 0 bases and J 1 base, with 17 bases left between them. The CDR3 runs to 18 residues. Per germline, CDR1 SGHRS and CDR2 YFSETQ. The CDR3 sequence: CASSLGDLPGGSGNTIYF. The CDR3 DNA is TGCGCCAGCAGCTTGGGGGACTTACCTGGAGGATCTGGAAACACCATATATTTT. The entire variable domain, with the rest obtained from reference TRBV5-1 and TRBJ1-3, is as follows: KAGVTQTPRYLIKTRGQQVTLSCSPISGHRSVSWYQQTPGQGLQFLFEYFSETQRNKGNFPGRFSGRQFSNSRSEMNVSTLELGDSALYLCASSLGDLPGGSGNTIYFGEGSWLTVV.

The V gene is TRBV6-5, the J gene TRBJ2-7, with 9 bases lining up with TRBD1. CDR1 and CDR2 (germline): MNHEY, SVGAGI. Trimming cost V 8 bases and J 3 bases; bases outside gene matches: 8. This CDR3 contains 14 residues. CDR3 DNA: TGTGCCAGCGTGGGGACAGGGTCGGGCTACGAGCAGTACTTC. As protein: CASVGTGSGYEQYF.

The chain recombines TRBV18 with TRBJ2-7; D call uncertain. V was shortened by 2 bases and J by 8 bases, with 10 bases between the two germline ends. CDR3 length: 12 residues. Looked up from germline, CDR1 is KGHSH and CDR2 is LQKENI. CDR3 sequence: CASSPNNRQQYF. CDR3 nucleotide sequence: TGTGCCAGCTCACCAAACAATAGACAGCAGTACTTC.